Below, 26 T cell receptor beta chains from the same sample are listed, as sequenced in a study of blood T cell repertoires in COVID-19. Sequenced by immunoSEQ multiplex PCR; TCRdb stores in-frame clones only, minus some. The sample carries about 190,000 clones, around 86% recorded once. The sequencing input was peripheral blood. These receptors all stem from a woman between 25 and 40 years old with active or convalescent COVID-19.

The chain employs TRBV27 and TRBJ1-2, with D perhaps matching TRBD1 (6 bases). Trimming took off 6 bases at V and 0 bases at J, with 14 bases between the two ends. The CDR3 consists of 15 residues. From germline, CDR1 is MNHEY and CDR2 SMNVEV (reference sequence). CDR3 DNA: TGTGCCAGCAGGCCGGACAGTGTAGCTAACTATGGCTACACCTTC. This sequence encodes CASRPDSVANYGYTF.

The chain links TRBV29-1 to TRBJ2-5; TRBD1 might be the D (5 bases). Per germline, CDR1 SQVTM and CDR2 ANQGSEA. Trimming stripped 2 bases from V and 1 base from J, with 11 bases between. CDR3 size: 14 residues. Written as DNA, the CDR3 is TGCAGCGTTGAAACCGGACAACCCCAAGAGACCCAGTACTTC. Translating gives CSVETGQPQETQYF.

The chain employs TRBV6-5 and TRBJ1-4; 8 positions agree with TRBD1. Germline V gene lookup returns CDR1 MNHEY and CDR2 SVGAGI. The CDR3 has 15 residues. V gave up 2 bases and J gave up 5 bases; unmatched junction bases: 4. CDR3 protein: CASSYRDRKNEKLFF. The CDR3 region has the DNA TGTGCCAGCAGTTACCGGGACAGGAAGAATGAAAAACTGTTTTTT.

V and J are TRBV2 and TRBJ2-5; the D is unclear. V lost 8 bases and J 5 bases, leaving 9 bases between the germline ends. This CDR3 has 11 residues. Germline-derived CDR1 and CDR2 are SNHLY and FYNNEI. For the CDR3, the DNA is TGTGCCAGCGAACGACTCGAGACCCAGTACTTC. Translated: CASERLETQYF.

The chain carries TRBV30 and TRBJ1-5, with D perhaps TRBD1 (6 bases). The CDR3 consists of 13 residues. Per germline, CDR1 GTSNPN and CDR2 SVGIG (reference sequence). V lost 0 bases, J lost 4 bases, and 7 bases lay in between. CDR3 bases: TGTGCCTGGAGTGTAGGGGGTAATCAGCCCCAGCATTTT. Translated: CAWSVGGNQPQHF.

J is TRBJ2-2 and V is TRBV5-4; TRBD1 agrees at 10 bases. There are 16 residues in the CDR3. The ends lost 2 bases at V and 6 bases at J; junction bases unmatched: 7. Germline V gene lookup returns CDR1 SGHNT and CDR2 YYREEE (reference sequence). In nucleotides, the CDR3 is TGTGCCAGCAGCTTCGGACGGGACAGGGGAGCCGGGGAGCTGTTTTTT. Its translation: CASSFGRDRGAGELFF.

This sequence joins TRBV10-3 and TRBJ1-1; 10 bases are shared with TRBD1. With 4 bases clipped from V and 4 bases from J, the junction kept 3 bases outside the gene matches. The CDR3 totals 14 residues. Germline V CDR1 and CDR2: ENHRY, SYGVKD. The CDR3: CAISAGQGGTEAFF. The CDR3 DNA reads TGTGCCATCAGTGCAGGACAGGGGGGCACTGAAGCTTTCTTT.

The chain joins TRBV27 to TRBJ2-3; TRBD1 matches 10 bases. The CDR3 covers 17 residues. The V and J ends lost 1 base and 3 bases, in that order; junction bases with no gene match: 7. CDR1 and CDR2 (germline): MNHEY, SMNVEV (reference sequence). DNA for the CDR3: TGTGCCAGCAGTTTATTCGAGGGGACAGGGGATACAGATACGCAGTATTTT. Translating gives CASSLFEGTGDTDTQYF.

This clone was recorded only once. The DNA for the CDR3 is TGTGCCAGCAGTTATTACGAGGGGCTGTTTTTT. Its protein product is CASSYYEGLFF. The chain is built from TRBV6-2 or TRBV6-3 and TRBJ2-2; possible D gene TRBD2, 5 bases. Trimming left V 3 bases short and J 13 bases short, with 9 bases between. The CDR3 runs to 11 residues. Per the germline V gene, CDR1 is MNHEY and CDR2 is SVGEGT.

This clone was recorded once. This chain joins TRBV2 and TRBJ2-3, with D tentatively TRBD2 (5 bases). Per the germline V gene, CDR1 is SNHLY and CDR2 is FYNNEI. CDR3 length equals 14 residues. Trimming cost V 5 bases and J 0 bases, with 9 bases left between them. CDR3 amino acids: CASSWTSSTDTQYF. The CDR3 DNA reads TGTGCCAGCAGTTGGACTTCTAGCACAGATACGCAGTATTTT.

Concerning this clone: At one boundary the junction diverges from the germline segment, which might be a read error. The rearrangement uses TRBV7-7 and TRBJ1-5; D not resolved. Germline lookup yields CDR1 SSHAT and CDR2 FNYEAQ (reference sequence). CDR3 length: 13 residues. CDR3 protein: CASSLRDGQPQHF. The CDR3 coding sequence is TGTGCTAGCAGCTTGCGGGATGGGCAGCCCCAGCATTTT.

The chain has TRBV6-5 and TRBJ1-5; no clear D. CDR3 length: 15 residues. The germline CDR1 and CDR2 sequences are MNHEY and SVGAGI. Trimming left V 2 bases short and J 2 bases short, with 10 bases between. In DNA form, the CDR3 reads TGTGCCAGCAGTTACGATCAGCAGGGCAATCAGCCCCAGCATTTT. Translation gives CASSYDQQGNQPQHF.

V usage is TRBV3-1 (or the pseudogene TRBV3-2) and J usage is TRBJ2-5, with 10 bases identical to TRBD2. This CDR3 is 16 amino acids long. Germline V lookup: CDR1 LGHDT, CDR2 YNNKEL (reference sequence). V gave up 1 base and J gave up 3 bases; unmatched junction bases: 5. Here the CDR3 reads CASSQASGGGKETQYF. The CDR3 DNA follows: TGTGCCAGCAGCCAAGCCAGCGGGGGGGGTAAAGAGACCCAGTACTTC.

This chain connects TRBV10-2 to TRBJ2-7; the D gene is possibly TRBD2 (5 bases). Germline V gene data show CDR1 as WSHSY and CDR2 as SAAADI. Trimming took off 6 bases at V and 9 bases at J, with 12 bases between the two ends. The CDR3 runs to 11 residues. In DNA, the CDR3 is TGCGCCAGCAGGGAAGGACGGGGGCAGTACTTC. This codes for CASREGRGQYF.

The V and J genes are TRBV6-6 and TRBJ2-3, with D uncertain. Germline loops: CDR1 MNHNY, CDR2 SVGAGI (reference sequence). V was clipped by 5 bases and J by 0 bases, with 24 bases between them. The CDR3 spans 19 residues. CDR3 region: CASSPDGTRVRASTDTQYF. For the CDR3, the DNA is TGTGCCAGCAGTCCTGACGGTACACGGGTCCGCGCTAGCACAGATACGCAGTATTTT.

The chain links TRBV5-1 to TRBJ2-7; maybe TRBD1 (6 bases). Germline loops: CDR1 SGHRS, CDR2 YFSETQ. V lost 2 bases and J 7 bases, leaving 16 bases between the germline ends. The CDR3 totals 14 residues. CDR3 residues: CASSFTGNAWEQYF. The DNA of the CDR3 is TGCGCCAGCAGCTTTACAGGGAACGCGTGGGAGCAGTACTTC. Combining the CDR3 with reference TRBV5-1 and TRBJ2-7 gives the whole variable domain KAGVTQTPRYLIKTRGQQVTLSCSPISGHRSVSWYQQTPGQGLQFLFEYFSETQRNKGNFPGRFSGRQFSNSRSEMNVSTLELGDSALYLCASSFTGNAWEQYFGPGTRLTVT.

The CDR3 region has the DNA TGTGCCAGCAGCCAACAGGGAAGCTCCTACGAGCAGTACTTC. Translation gives CASSQQGSSYEQYF. The genes are TRBV3-1 (or the pseudogene TRBV3-2) and TRBJ2-7, with D perhaps TRBD1 (5 bases). The V end lost 2 bases, the J end lost 0 bases, and 8 bases lay between the germline ends. Germline V gives CDR1 LGHDT, CDR2 YNNKEL (reference sequence). The CDR3 consists of 14 residues.

J is TRBJ1-5 and V is TRBV3-1 (or the pseudogene TRBV3-2), with D perhaps matching TRBD1 (6 bases). The V and J ends lost 0 bases and 6 bases respectively, with 12 bases between them. The CDR3 loop spans 15 amino acids. Germline V CDR1 and CDR2: LGHDT, YNNKEL (reference sequence). As DNA, the CDR3 is TGTGCCAGCAGCCAAGATCCGAGGGGGACTCAGCCCCAGCATTTT. It is translated as CASSQDPRGTQPQHF.

The J gene is TRBJ2-1, the V gene TRBV5-5; the D gene is possibly TRBD1 (6 bases). Germline values: CDR1 SGHKS, CDR2 YYEKEE (reference sequence). CDR3 size: 12 residues. The V and J ends lost 4 bases and 8 bases respectively, with 10 bases between them. The CDR3 region has the DNA TGTGCCAGCAGCGCACAGGGAGATGAGCAGTTCTTC. As protein: CASSAQGDEQFF.

This clone was seen just once. The chain uses TRBV7-9 and TRBJ2-7; a weak D match, TRBD1 (6 bases). V shed 4 bases and J shed 4 bases, with 17 bases lying between them. The CDR3 covers 15 residues. CDR1 is SEHNR, CDR2 FQNEAQ, per germline (reference sequence). Written as DNA, the CDR3 is TGTGCCAGCAGCTCCCCGGAGACAGGAAATTACGAGCAGTACTTC. Translating gives CASSSPETGNYEQYF.

The J gene is TRBJ1-3, the V gene TRBV7-9, with D hard to call. The germline V gene encodes CDR1 SEHNR and CDR2 FQNEAQ (reference sequence). V lost 5 bases and J lost 0, with 8 bases in between. The CDR3 loop spans 14 amino acids. CDR3 coding DNA: TGTGCCAGCAGCCCTATAAGCTCTGGAAACACCATATATTTT. Amino acid sequence: CASSPISSGNTIYF.

The gene calls are TRBV2 and TRBJ2-6; TRBD1 aligns across 10 bases. CDR1 is SNHLY and CDR2 is FYNNEI in the germline V gene. The CDR3 sequence is 16 residues long. V lost 6 bases to trimming and J lost 4 bases; unmatched junction nucleotides: 6. The chain's CDR3 is CASRAGTGVGANVLTF. CDR3 DNA: TGTGCCAGCAGAGCCGGGACAGGGGTCGGGGCCAACGTCCTGACTTTC. The full variable domain, completed using reference TRBV2 and TRBJ2-6, is EPEVTQTPSHQVTQMGQEVILRCVPISNHLYFYWYRQILGQKVEFLVSFYNNEISEKSEIFDDQFSVERPDGSNFTLKIRSTKLEDSAMYFCASRAGTGVGANVLTFGAGSRLTVL.

The chain employs TRBV5-6 and TRBJ1-1, with D unclear. The CDR3 consists of 15 residues. The V and J ends lost 0 bases and 5 bases respectively, with 14 bases between them. Germline V gene sequence: CDR1 SGHDT, CDR2 YYEEEE. The CDR3 DNA sequence: TGTGCCAGCAGCTTGGCCGGGGAAGTGGGGACTGAAGCTTTCTTT. Translating gives CASSLAGEVGTEAFF.

This chain uses TRBV5-1 with TRBJ2-7; possibly TRBD1 for D (6 bases). Germline assignment: CDR1 SGHRS and CDR2 YFSETQ. V was clipped by 4 bases and J by 0 bases, with 11 bases between them. The CDR3 runs to 14 residues. The CDR3 is CASSGGQRSYEQYF. CDR3 sequence (DNA): TGCGCCAGCAGCGGGGGACAACGCTCCTACGAGCAGTACTTC. Variable domain in full (rest from reference TRBV5-1 and TRBJ2-7): KAGVTQTPRYLIKTRGQQVTLSCSPISGHRSVSWYQQTPGQGLQFLFEYFSETQRNKGNFPGRFSGRQFSNSRSEMNVSTLELGDSALYLCASSGGQRSYEQYFGPGTRLTVT.

The chain employs TRBV4-1 and TRBJ2-1; 9 bases line up with TRBD2. The V gene's germline CDR1 is MGHRA and CDR2 YSYEKL. V lost 4 bases to trimming and J lost 4 bases; unmatched junction nucleotides: 17. This CDR3 has 19 residues. CDR3 coding DNA: TGCGCCAGCAGCCCCTCCCGAAACGGTGGGCTAGCGGGGTACAATGAGCAGTTCTTC. Residues: CASSPSRNGGLAGYNEQFF.

The chain employs TRBV4-2 and TRBJ1-1; TRBD1 agrees at 9 bases. The V gene end was trimmed by 0 bases and the J gene end by 3 bases; junction bases not matched to a gene: 2. The CDR3 covers 15 residues. CDR1 LGHNA and CDR2 YNFKEQ come from the germline V gene. This CDR3 reads CASSQEDRGYTEAFF. Here the CDR3 DNA reads TGTGCCAGCAGCCAAGAGGACAGGGGCTACACTGAAGCTTTCTTT.